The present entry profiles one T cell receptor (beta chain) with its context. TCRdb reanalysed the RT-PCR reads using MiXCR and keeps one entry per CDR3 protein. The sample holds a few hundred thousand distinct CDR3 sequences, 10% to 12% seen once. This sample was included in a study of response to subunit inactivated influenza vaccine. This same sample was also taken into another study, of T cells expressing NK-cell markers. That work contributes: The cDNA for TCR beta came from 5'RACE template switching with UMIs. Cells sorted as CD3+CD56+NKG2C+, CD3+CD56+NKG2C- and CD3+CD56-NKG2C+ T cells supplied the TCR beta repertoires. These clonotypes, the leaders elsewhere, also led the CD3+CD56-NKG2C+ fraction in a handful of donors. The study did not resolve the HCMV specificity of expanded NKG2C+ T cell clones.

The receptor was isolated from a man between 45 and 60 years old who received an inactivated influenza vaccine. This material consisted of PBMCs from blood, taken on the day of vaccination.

Here the CDR3 DNA reads TGTGCGGCGCGGCAGCCGGACACTGAAGCTTTCTTT. Residues: CAARQPDTEAFF. The V call is TRBV6-2 or TRBV6-3, the J call TRBJ1-1; no clear D. This CDR3 is 12 amino acids long. Germline CDR1 MNHEY, CDR2 SVGEGT.